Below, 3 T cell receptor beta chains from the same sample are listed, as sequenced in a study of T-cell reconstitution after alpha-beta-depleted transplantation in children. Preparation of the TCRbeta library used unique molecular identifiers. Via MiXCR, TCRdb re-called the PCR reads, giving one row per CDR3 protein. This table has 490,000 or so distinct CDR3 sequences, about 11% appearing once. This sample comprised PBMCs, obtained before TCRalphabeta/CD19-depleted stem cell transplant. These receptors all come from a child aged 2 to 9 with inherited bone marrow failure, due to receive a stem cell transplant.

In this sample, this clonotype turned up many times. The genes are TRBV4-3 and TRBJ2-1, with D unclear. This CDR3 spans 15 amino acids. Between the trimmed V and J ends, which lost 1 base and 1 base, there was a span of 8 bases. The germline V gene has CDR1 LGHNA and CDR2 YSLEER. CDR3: CASSQGRASYNEQFF. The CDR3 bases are TGCGCCAGCAGCCAAGGGAGAGCGTCCTACAATGAGCAGTTCTTC.

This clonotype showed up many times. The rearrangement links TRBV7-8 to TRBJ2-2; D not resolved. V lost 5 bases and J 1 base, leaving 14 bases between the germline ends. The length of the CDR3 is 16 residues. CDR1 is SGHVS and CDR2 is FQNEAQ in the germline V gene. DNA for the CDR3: TGTGCCAGCAGCACCTGGCCTCGAGGGAACACCGGGGAGCTGTTTTTT. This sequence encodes CASSTWPRGNTGELFF.

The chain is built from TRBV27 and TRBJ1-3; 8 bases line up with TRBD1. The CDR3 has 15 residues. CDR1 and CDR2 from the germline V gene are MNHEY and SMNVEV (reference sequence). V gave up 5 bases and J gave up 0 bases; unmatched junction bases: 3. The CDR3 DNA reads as TGTGCCAGCAGTCCGACAGGGGACTCTGGAAACACCATATATTTT. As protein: CASSPTGDSGNTIYF.